Below are 31 T cell receptor beta chains sequenced from a single sample in a study of beta chain features in type 1 diabetes. The authors reverse transcribed all of the isolated RNA, so sequencing captured expressed TCRB transcripts. Clones were sequenced by immunoSEQ multiplex PCR, and TCRdb holds only the in-frame ones, with some missing. The sample records 150,000 to 200,000 clones, roughly 60% being singletons. Their cognate antigens are unknown. Points from the study as a whole: The study found moderately but significantly shorter TCRB CDR3s in all four CD4+ subsets of Type 1 diabetes patients.

Source material: naive CD4+ T cells from blood. The receptor source for this set is a man aged 30-40 years with type 1 diabetes.

The V call is TRBV28, the J call TRBJ2-5, with a possible D match to TRBD1 (6 bases). The germline CDR1 and CDR2 sequences are MDHEN and SYDVKM. The CDR3 is 15 residues long. Deletions cut 5 bases from V and 7 bases from J, with 20 bases between. The CDR3 loop is CASSPFGTSRGTQYF. For the CDR3, the DNA is TGTGCCAGCAGTCCATTCGGGACCTCCAGGGGGACCCAGTACTTC. Based on the CDR3 plus reference TRBV28 and TRBJ2-5, the full variable domain is DVKVTQSSRYLVKRTGEKVFLECVQDMDHENMFWYRQDPGLGLRLIYFSYDVKMKEKGDIPEGYSVSREKKERFSLILESASTNQTSMYLCASSPFGTSRGTQYFGPGTRLLVL.

The chain recombines TRBV4-3 with TRBJ1-4, with 8 bases that match TRBD1. The CDR3 consists of 15 residues. V dropped 1 base and J dropped 3; count of bases not matched to a gene: 1. Germline values: CDR1 LGHNA, CDR2 YSLEER. The CDR3 sequence is CASSQVQGANEKLFF. In DNA form, the CDR3 reads TGCGCCAGCAGCCAAGTACAGGGGGCTAATGAAAAACTGTTTTTT.

The chain links TRBV6-6 to TRBJ2-5; D is undetermined. This CDR3 region has 11 residues. Germline CDR1 MNHNY, CDR2 SVGAGI (reference sequence). Between the trimmed V and J ends, which lost 5 bases and 4 bases, there was a span of 5 bases. DNA of the CDR3: TGTGCCAGCAGTGTCAGAGAGACCCAGTACTTC. Amino acids: CASSVRETQYF.

The genes are TRBV4-3 and TRBJ1-2; D is ambiguous. Germline CDR1 and CDR2: LGHNA and YSLEER. CDR3 length: 15 residues. V shed 0 bases and J shed 3 bases, with 11 bases lying between them. CDR3 nucleotide sequence: TGCGCCAGCAGCCAAGATCGCTCAGGCTACTATGGCTACACCTTC. This sequence encodes CASSQDRSGYYGYTF.

The V and J genes are TRBV4-3 and TRBJ2-5, with D perhaps matching TRBD1 or TRBD2 (5 bases each). The V gene lost 0 bases and the J gene lost 4 bases, with 15 bases spanning the gap. This CDR3 is 16 amino acids long. Germline CDR1 and CDR2: LGHNA and YSLEER. This CDR3 is CASSQDGAGVGETQYF. The CDR3 coding sequence is TGCGCCAGCAGCCAAGATGGGGCGGGTGTCGGAGAGACCCAGTACTTC.

The J gene is TRBJ2-6, the V gene TRBV7-2, with TRBD2 as a possible D gene (5 bases). Trimming removed 1 base at V and 1 base at J, with 5 bases between. CDR1 and CDR2 (germline): SGHTA, FQGNSA. CDR3 size: 15 residues. The CDR3 region has the DNA TGTGCCAGCAGCTTAGTAGCGTCTGGGGCCAACGTCCTGACTTTC. Its translation is CASSLVASGANVLTF.

The table lists this clone with a few counts. CDR3 protein: CASSRRDLAGGGETQYF. In DNA form, the CDR3 reads TGCGCCAGCAGCCGGAGAGACCTAGCGGGGGGCGGGGAGACCCAGTACTTC. The chain is built from TRBV4-3 and TRBJ2-5, with TRBD2 matching 11 bases. With 4 bases clipped from V and 5 bases from J, the junction kept 12 bases outside the gene matches. Germline CDR1 LGHNA, CDR2 YSLEER. The CDR3 is made up of 17 amino acids.

This chain connects TRBV7-6 to TRBJ2-6; tentatively, D is TRBD1 (5 bases). The V gene's germline CDR1 is SGHVS and CDR2 FNYEAQ. The CDR3 consists of 15 residues. Trimming removed 8 bases at V and 0 bases at J, with 11 bases between. Written as DNA, the CDR3 is TGTGCCAGCGGGCCAGGGATCTCTGGGGCCAACGTCCTGACTTTC. Protein product: CASGPGISGANVLTF.

CDR3 region: CASSQSLGEGYEQYF. CDR3 nucleotides: TGTGCCAGCAGCCAATCTTTGGGAGAAGGGTACGAGCAGTACTTC. The chain has TRBV9 and TRBJ2-7, with TRBD2 as a possible D gene (5 bases). The length of the CDR3 is 15 residues. V gave up 4 bases and J gave up 4 bases, with 18 bases separating them. Looked up from germline, CDR1 is SGDLS and CDR2 is YYNGEE.

This chain joins TRBV25-1 and TRBJ1-6, with 9 bases matching TRBD1. Germline V CDR1 and CDR2: MGHDK, SYGVNS. This CDR3 contains 16 residues. V shed 2 bases and J 10 bases; nucleotides not matched to a gene: 9. The CDR3 protein is CASSEPGPTGGSPLHF. The CDR3 DNA reads TGTGCCAGCAGTGAACCAGGACCGACAGGGGGGTCACCCCTCCACTTT.

The table lists this clone with a few counts. V usage is TRBV29-1 and J usage is TRBJ1-1; a possible D gene is TRBD1 (6 bases). CDR1 and CDR2 (germline): SQVTM, ANQGSEA. Trimming left V 1 base short and J 8 bases short, with 11 bases between. This CDR3 has 12 residues. The CDR3 nucleotides read TGCAGCGTTGAAGTACAGGGCGCGGAAGCTTTCTTT. It is translated as CSVEVQGAEAFF.

The rearrangement uses TRBV29-1 and TRBJ2-7, with D perhaps TRBD1 (6 bases). Germline CDR1 reads SQVTM; CDR2 reads ANQGSEA. Trimming removed 5 bases from V and 2 bases from J, with 13 bases in between. The CDR3 runs 13 residues. The CDR3 nucleotides read TGCAGCGTTATACAGGGACCCACCTACGAGCAGTACTTC. It translates to CSVIQGPTYEQYF.

This rearrangement joins TRBV7-2 to TRBJ2-5, with a weak D call TRBD1 (6 bases). The germline V and J ends were trimmed by 3 bases and 5 bases, with 13 bases remaining between them. Germline-derived CDR1 and CDR2 are SGHTA and FQGNSA. The CDR3 loop spans 14 amino acids. CDR3 sequence (DNA): TGTGCCAGCAGCTTTAACAGGGTGGTGGAGACCCAGTACTTC. Protein: CASSFNRVVETQYF.

The V and J genes are TRBV4-3 and TRBJ1-2; tentative D call: TRBD1 (6 bases). Germline CDR1 LGHNA, CDR2 YSLEER. This CDR3 has 14 residues. The ends were cut back, 3 bases at V and 5 bases at J, with 13 bases in the middle. The CDR3: CASSQLDRRYGYTF. CDR3 DNA: TGCGCCAGCAGCCAGCTTGACAGGCGTTATGGCTACACCTTC.

The rearrangement uses TRBV30 and TRBJ2-3; D possibly matches TRBD1 or TRBD2 (5 bases each). Trimming left V 3 bases short and J 6 bases short, with 13 bases between. The CDR3 runs 13 residues. Germline V CDR1 and CDR2: GTSNPN, SVGIG (reference sequence). This chain's CDR3 is CAWSARDVDTQYF. DNA of the CDR3: TGTGCCTGGAGCGCGAGGGACGTCGATACGCAGTATTTT.

The gene calls are TRBV10-3 and TRBJ2-7, with D unresolved. Germline loops: CDR1 ENHRY, CDR2 SYGVKD. The CDR3 consists of 13 residues. Trimming took 10 bases from V and 0 from J, leaving 13 bases between them. The CDR3 loop is CATLPDLSYEQYF. CDR3 DNA sequence: TGTGCCACACTGCCGGATCTCTCCTACGAGCAGTACTTC.

This clone was counted a few times. The rearrangement links TRBV10-3 to TRBJ2-1, with D perhaps being TRBD1 or TRBD2 (5 bases each). The CDR3 loop spans 15 amino acids. Trimming pared 6 bases from V and 6 bases from J, leaving 18 bases between. Germline-derived CDR1 and CDR2 are ENHRY and SYGVKD. The CDR3 here is CAIRPTGTDRNEQFF. The DNA for the CDR3 is TGTGCCATCAGACCAACCGGGACGGATCGCAATGAGCAGTTCTTC.

V usage is TRBV6-5 and J usage is TRBJ1-1; D is perhaps TRBD1 (6 bases). V was pared by 4 bases and J by 5 bases, with 14 bases between. The germline V gene has CDR1 MNHEY and CDR2 SVGAGI. The CDR3 has 14 residues. The CDR3: CASSSTGIGTEAFF. As DNA, the CDR3 is TGTGCCAGCAGTTCAACAGGGATCGGAACTGAAGCTTTCTTT.

This clone showed up just a few times. The chain joins TRBV29-1 to TRBJ1-1, with D unresolved. V was trimmed by 1 base and J by 4 bases, leaving 10 bases between them. Germline CDR1 SQVTM, CDR2 ANQGSEA. The CDR3 has 13 amino acids. CDR3 DNA: TGCAGCGTTGAAGGGGATCGGGGCACTGAAGCTTTCTTT. Its translation: CSVEGDRGTEAFF.

This rearrangement joins TRBV18 to TRBJ2-7, with D unresolved. The V end lost 1 base, the J end lost 1 base, and 14 bases lay between the germline ends. This CDR3 has 16 amino acids. Germline values: CDR1 KGHSH, CDR2 LQKENI. The CDR3 sequence: CASSPQRWSLSYEQYF. DNA of the CDR3: TGTGCCAGCTCACCACAGAGGTGGAGTTTATCCTACGAGCAGTACTTC.

The chain is built from TRBV7-9 and TRBJ1-2; D not resolved. Deletions cut 5 bases from V and 4 bases from J, with 5 bases between. Germline V gene lookup returns CDR1 SEHNR and CDR2 FQNEAQ (reference sequence). This CDR3 is built from 11 residues. The CDR3: CASSPGYGYTF. CDR3 nucleotide sequence: TGTGCCAGCAGCCCCGGCTATGGCTACACCTTC.

V gene TRBV28 combines with J gene TRBJ2-5; 10 bases align to TRBD1. This CDR3 comprises 14 residues. V trimming: 4 bases; J trimming: 7 bases; junction bases outside the gene matches: 6. Germline CDR1 and CDR2: MDHEN and SYDVKM. CDR3 sequence: CASSSGQGVGTQYF. In DNA, the CDR3 is TGTGCCAGCAGTTCCGGACAGGGGGTTGGGACCCAGTACTTC.

V is TRBV7-2 and J is TRBJ2-5; D call uncertain. The CDR3 sequence is 15 residues long. Trimming left V 6 bases short and J 4 bases short, with 18 bases between. Germline V gene lookup returns CDR1 SGHTA and CDR2 FQGNSA. The chain's CDR3 is CASSQAYTLGETQYF. CDR3 in DNA: TGTGCCAGCAGTCAAGCATACACTCTCGGAGAGACCCAGTACTTC.

For this clone: The same CDR3 can be traced to other DNA sequences in this sample. V is TRBV7-8 and J is TRBJ2-2; maybe TRBD1 (6 bases). Between the trimmed V and J ends, which lost 6 bases and 1 base, there was a span of 9 bases. The CDR3 sequence is 14 residues long. From germline, CDR1 is SGHVS and CDR2 FQNEAQ. CDR3 protein: CASRLTGNTGELFF. In DNA, the CDR3 is TGTGCCAGCAGACTGACAGGGAACACCGGGGAGCTGTTTTTT.

The chain has TRBV7-6 and TRBJ2-2; D remains unclear. CDR3 size: 11 residues. Germline V gene sequence: CDR1 SGHVS, CDR2 FNYEAQ. V dropped 4 bases and J dropped 7 bases, with 4 bases sitting between them. In nucleotides, the CDR3 is TGTGCCAGCAGCTCCTACGGGGAGCTGTTTTTT. It codes for CASSSYGELFF.

V and J are TRBV2 and TRBJ2-5, with a tentative D call TRBD2 (5 bases). Germline V gene sequence: CDR1 SNHLY, CDR2 FYNNEI. The CDR3 is 11 amino acids. Trimming cost V 6 bases and J 5 bases, with 7 bases left between them. CDR3 bases: TGTGCCAGCAGGAGGGCGGAGACCCAGTACTTC. Its translation: CASRRAETQYF. Combining the CDR3 with reference TRBV2 and TRBJ2-5 gives the whole variable domain EPEVTQTPSHQVTQMGQEVILRCVPISNHLYFYWYRQILGQKVEFLVSFYNNEISEKSEIFDDQFSVERPDGSNFTLKIRSTKLEDSAMYFCASRRAETQYFGPGTRLLVL.

This clone came up a few times. This chain joins TRBV29-1 and TRBJ1-2, with D perhaps TRBD1 (5 bases). V was clipped by 4 bases and J by 0 bases, with 9 bases between them. This CDR3 is built from 13 residues. CDR1 is SQVTM and CDR2 is ANQGSEA in the germline V gene. The CDR3 reads CSVGSGSNYGYTF. As DNA, the CDR3 is TGCAGCGTTGGCTCAGGGTCTAACTATGGCTACACCTTC.

This CDR3 reads CACLVQGNSPLHF. The CDR3 nucleotides are TGTGCCTGTCTTGTACAGGGCAATTCACCCCTCCACTTT. The chain uses TRBV30 and TRBJ1-6; D is perhaps TRBD1 (6 bases). The germline V and J ends were trimmed by 6 bases and 7 bases, with 13 bases remaining between them. The CDR3 totals 13 residues. Per germline, CDR1 GTSNPN and CDR2 SVGIG (reference sequence).

This chain uses TRBV5-1 with TRBJ1-2; TRBD1 matches at 7 bases. After removal of 6 bases from V and 0 bases from J, the junction contained 5 bases not matched to a gene. The CDR3 runs 14 residues. Germline V gives CDR1 SGHRS, CDR2 YFSETQ. The CDR3 DNA follows: TGCGCCAGCAACCGGGACAGTGCTAACTATGGCTACACCTTC. Its protein product is CASNRDSANYGYTF.

The V call is TRBV18, the J call TRBJ2-3; D is perhaps TRBD1 (5 bases). The CDR3 loop spans 15 amino acids. The germline V gene has CDR1 KGHSH and CDR2 LQKENI. The V end was cut by 3 bases, the J end by 3 bases, with 13 bases between. The CDR3 DNA follows: TGTGCCAGCTCACCCCCCCCAGGGTCGACAGATACGCAGTATTTT. This gives the protein CASSPPPGSTDTQYF.

This clone was observed a few times. V and J are TRBV29-1 and TRBJ2-7; the match to TRBD1 covers 8 bases. This CDR3 contains 14 residues. The ends lost 6 bases at V and 0 bases at J; junction bases unmatched: 7. In germline, CDR1 is SQVTM, CDR2 ANQGSEA. The CDR3 coding sequence is TGCAGCGTCGCGGACAGGGACAACTCCTACGAGCAGTACTTC. Its protein product is CSVADRDNSYEQYF.